These 11 T cell receptor beta chains were sequenced from one sample in a study of long-term antiretroviral therapy in people with HIV. Sequencing relied on immunoSEQ assay v3.0, run at survey level. This table comes from immunoSEQ multiplex PCR, and its TCRdb copy is limited to in-frame clones, with some not included. The sample lists about 24,000 clones, over 65% occurring once. This specimen was unsorted PBMCs, taken less than 6 years after starting antiretroviral therapy. The receptors originated from a man aged 30 to 39 with HIV.

This clone appeared a few times. The chain couples TRBV5-1 to TRBJ1-4; D is unclear. There are 13 residues in the CDR3. Germline CDR1 SGHRS, CDR2 YFSETQ. Trimming cost V 1 base and J 8 bases, with 9 bases left between them. CDR3 bases: TGCGCCAGCAGCTTGTCGATGAGCGAAAAACTGTTTTTT. Its translation is CASSLSMSEKLFF.

The chain has TRBV9 and TRBJ2-7; TRBD2 matches at 7 bases. The CDR3 contains 15 residues. Trimming removed 0 bases from V and 4 bases from J; junction bases left unmatched: 7. Looked up from germline, CDR1 is SGDLS and CDR2 is YYNGEE. In DNA, the CDR3 is TGTGCCAGCAGCGTAGATGCGGGAGCCAGATACGAGCAGTACTTC. It yields the protein CASSVDAGARYEQYF.

The V call is TRBV14, the J call TRBJ2-2; D unresolved. The germline CDR1 and CDR2 sequences are SGHDN and FVKESK. Trimming took off 1 base at V and 4 bases at J, with 10 bases between the two ends. The CDR3 extends over 15 amino acids. The CDR3 nucleotides read TGTGCCAGCAGCCAAGGGGGTACGTTCACCGGGGAGCTGTTTTTT. Translated, it gives CASSQGGTFTGELFF.

The table lists this clone with a count of one. V and J are TRBV19 and TRBJ1-5, with 7 bases identical to TRBD1. This CDR3 is 15 amino acids long. Germline trimming cut 7 bases from V and 3 bases from J; bases unmatched to any gene: 9. CDR1 LNHDA and CDR2 SQIVND come from the germline V gene (reference sequence). The CDR3 DNA reads as TGTGCCAGTACCCTGGGACAGTCCCCCAATCAGCCCCAGCATTTT. This sequence encodes CASTLGQSPNQPQHF.

This clone has a handful of counts. As DNA, the CDR3 is TGTGCCAGCAGCTTGACAGGACTAGCGGGGAACTACGAGCAGTACTTC. The encoded protein is CASSLTGLAGNYEQYF. This chain joins TRBV7-2 and TRBJ2-7, with 12 positions matching TRBD2. Losses at the gene ends were 3 bases for V and 3 bases for J; bases not matched to a gene: 6. Germline V lookup: CDR1 SGHTA, CDR2 FQGNSA. The CDR3 extends over 16 amino acids.

The chain is built from TRBV6-5 and TRBJ2-7; TRBD1 matches 7 bases. The CDR3 is 15 amino acids. Per the germline V gene, CDR1 is MNHEY and CDR2 is SVGAGI. After removal of 4 bases from V and 2 bases from J, the junction contained 8 bases not matched to a gene. CDR3 amino acids: CASSSATGPPYEQYF. Here the CDR3 DNA reads TGTGCCAGCAGTTCCGCGACAGGGCCCCCCTACGAGCAGTACTTC.

Here the CDR3 reads CASSLSLGSYEQYF. CDR3 DNA: TGTGCCAGCAGTTTGTCTCTAGGTTCCTACGAGCAGTACTTC. The chain links TRBV28 to TRBJ2-7; unclear D gene. Germline-derived CDR1 and CDR2 are MDHEN and SYDVKM. Between the trimmed V and J ends, which lost 3 bases and 1 base, there was a span of 10 bases. The CDR3 is 14 amino acids.

CDR3 region: CASSEDWGTANSPLHF. The CDR3 nucleotides are TGTGCCAGCAGCGAAGACTGGGGGACAGCTAATTCACCCCTCCACTTT. This chain links TRBV5-6 with TRBJ1-6; TRBD1 matches at 7 bases. The germline CDR1 and CDR2 sequences are SGHDT and YYEEEE. This CDR3 spans 16 amino acids. Germline trimming cut 4 bases from V and 6 bases from J; bases unmatched to any gene: 10.

The chain has TRBV13 and TRBJ2-7; 8 nucleotides match TRBD1. V trimming: 5 bases; J trimming: 5 bases; junction bases outside the gene matches: 8. The germline V gene encodes CDR1 PRHDT and CDR2 FYEKMQ (reference sequence). The CDR3 consists of 14 residues. The CDR3 DNA reads as TGTGCCAGCAGCCCTCGACAGGGGTCTAACGAGCAGTACTTC. It specifies CASSPRQGSNEQYF.

This chain uses TRBV4-3 with TRBJ2-3, with TRBD2 identical over 9 bases. Germline CDR1 and CDR2: LGHNA and YSLEER. CDR3 size: 16 residues. V trimming: 0 bases; J trimming: 11 bases; junction bases outside the gene matches: 12. The CDR3: CASSQDASGAGGEQYF. CDR3 coding DNA: TGCGCCAGCAGCCAAGACGCTAGCGGGGCGGGGGGGGAGCAGTATTTT.

This clone was picked up a small number of times. The chain employs TRBV5-1 and TRBJ2-1; D gene unclear. This CDR3 region has 13 residues. Germline lookup yields CDR1 SGHRS and CDR2 YFSETQ. Trimming took off 0 bases at V and 4 bases at J, with 5 bases between the two ends. The CDR3 region is CASSLGSYNEQFF. The CDR3 DNA sequence: TGCGCCAGCAGCTTGGGATCATACAATGAGCAGTTCTTC.